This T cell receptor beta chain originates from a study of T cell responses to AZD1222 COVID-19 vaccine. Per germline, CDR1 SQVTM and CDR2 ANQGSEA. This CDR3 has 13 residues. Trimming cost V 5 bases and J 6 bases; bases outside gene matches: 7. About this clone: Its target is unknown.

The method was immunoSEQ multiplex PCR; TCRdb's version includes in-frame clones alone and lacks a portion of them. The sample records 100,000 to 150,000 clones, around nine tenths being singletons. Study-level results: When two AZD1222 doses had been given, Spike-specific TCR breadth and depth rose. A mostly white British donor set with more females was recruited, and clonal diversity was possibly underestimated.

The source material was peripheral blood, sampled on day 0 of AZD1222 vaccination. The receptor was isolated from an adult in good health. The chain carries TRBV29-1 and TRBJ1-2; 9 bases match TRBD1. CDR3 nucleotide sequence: TGCAGCGTTTCCGGGACAGGGTTTGATGGCTACACCTTC. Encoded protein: CSVSGTGFDGYTF.